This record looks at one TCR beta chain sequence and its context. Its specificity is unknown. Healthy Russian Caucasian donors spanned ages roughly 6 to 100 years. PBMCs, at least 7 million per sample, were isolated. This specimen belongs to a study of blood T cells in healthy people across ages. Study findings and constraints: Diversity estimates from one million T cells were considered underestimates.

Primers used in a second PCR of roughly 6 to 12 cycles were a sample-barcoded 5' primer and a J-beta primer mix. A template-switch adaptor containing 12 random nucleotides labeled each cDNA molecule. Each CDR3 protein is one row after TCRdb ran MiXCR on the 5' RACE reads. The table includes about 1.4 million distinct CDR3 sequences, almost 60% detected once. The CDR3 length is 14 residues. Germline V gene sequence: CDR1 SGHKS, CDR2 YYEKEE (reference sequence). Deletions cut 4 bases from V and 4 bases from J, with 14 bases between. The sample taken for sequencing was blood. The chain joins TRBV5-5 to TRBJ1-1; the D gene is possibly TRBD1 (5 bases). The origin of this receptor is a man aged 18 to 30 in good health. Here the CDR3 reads CASSPELRGTEAFF. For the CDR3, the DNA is TGTGCCAGCAGCCCGGAATTAAGGGGCACTGAAGCTTTCTTT.